These 5 T cell receptor beta chains were all obtained from the same sample, sequenced in a study of T cell repertoires in cytomegalovirus infection. TCRdb re-derived calls from the reads in MiXCR, one entry per CDR3 protein. The sample has 510,000 or so distinct CDR3 sequences; more than 25% are singletons. The sample taken for sequencing was PBMCs. These receptors all stem from a human donor in good health (CMV status not recorded). Some clones in this sample may be carry-over from other donors' samples.

This rearrangement joins TRBV29-1 to TRBJ2-4, with TRBD1 identical over 7 bases. Germline V CDR1 and CDR2: SQVTM, ANQGSEA. The V gene end was trimmed by 7 bases and the J gene end by 0 bases; junction bases not matched to a gene: 9. The CDR3 is 15 amino acids. CDR3 sequence (DNA): TGCAGCGCCGTAGGACAGGTTCTAGCCAAAAACATTCAGTACTTC. The encoded protein is CSAVGQVLAKNIQYF.

A remark on this clonotype: Relative to the germline gene, one junction end is altered; a read error may explain this. The chain couples TRBV7-8 to TRBJ2-1; 11 nucleotides align to TRBD2. There are 15 residues in the CDR3. Germline values: CDR1 SGHVS, CDR2 FQNEAQ. CDR3 in DNA: TGTGCCAGCATCCCCTGGGTAGCGGGAGGGCATGAGCAGTCCTTC. As protein: CASIPWVAGGHEQSF.

Of note for this clonotype: A read error may explain this, as a much larger clone is one base away. The chain is built from TRBV7-2 and TRBJ2-7; tentatively, D is TRBD2 (5 bases). CDR1 and CDR2 from the germline V gene are SGHTA and FQGNSA. The CDR3 covers 17 residues. CDR3 amino acids: CASSLALRLAASYEQHF. The DNA for the CDR3 is TGTGCCAGCAGCTTAGCGTTACGGCTAGCTGCCTCCTACGAGCAGCACTTC.

This clonotype was picked up a small number of times. The genes are TRBV6-2 or TRBV6-3 and TRBJ2-3, with D uncertain. In germline, CDR1 is MNHEY, CDR2 SVGEGT. V dropped 0 bases and J dropped 8 bases, with 12 bases sitting between them. The CDR3 has 14 amino acids. CDR3 nucleotide sequence: TGTGCCAGCAGTTACTCCGGCCGCTCGGGTACGCAGTATTTT. Amino acid sequence: CASSYSGRSGTQYF.

This clonotype was counted between two and nine times. The chain uses TRBV6-2 or TRBV6-3 and TRBJ2-5; 8 bases agree with TRBD1. Unmatched junction bases numbered 22, after V lost 2 bases and J lost 5 bases. Germline-derived CDR1 and CDR2 are MNHEY and SVGEGT. There are 20 residues in the CDR3. The CDR3 bases are TGTGCCAGCAGTTACCCTAAGTGGGACCCGCGGACAGGGAGCGCCGAGACCCAGTACTTC. It translates to CASSYPKWDPRTGSAETQYF.